The entry below gives a single T cell receptor beta chain sequence along with its context. The source of the sample is a study of blood T cell repertoires in COVID-19. The CDR3 extends over 12 amino acids. In germline, CDR1 is MNHEY, CDR2 SVGAGI. Trimming took 10 bases from V and 7 from J; bases not matched to a gene: 9. Clones were read by immunoSEQ multiplex PCR, and TCRdb kept only the in-frame ones, dropping some. The data show over 250,000 clones, about 90% seen once. The chain joins TRBV6-5 to TRBJ2-7; 8 bases align to TRBD1. Sequencing input: peripheral blood. This TCR derives from a woman aged 45-59 years with acute or convalescent COVID-19. The CDR3 bases are TGTGCCAACGACAGGGGAGGTCATGAGCAGTACTTC. This codes for CANDRGGHEQYF.